In this sample, the clone carrying this T cell receptor beta chain turned up a few times. Germline V CDR1 and CDR2: SNHLY, FYNNEI. This CDR3 has 15 amino acids. The V and J ends lost 6 bases and 3 bases respectively, with 15 bases between them. This entry belongs to a study of identical twins. TCRdb re-called the 5' RACE reads with MiXCR, one entry per CDR3 protein. The sample lists some 460,000 distinct CDR3 sequences; 13% to 15% were seen once. These data also formed part of another study, on yellow fever vaccine responses in identical twins.

The clonotype originates from a woman aged 18-29 years in good health. The V and J genes are TRBV2 and TRBJ2-1, with a weak D call TRBD2 (5 bases). The sample consisted of CD4+ T cells sorted from blood. CDR3 amino acids: CASRIRSGFYNEQFF. As DNA, the CDR3 is TGTGCCAGCAGAATTCGGAGCGGATTCTACAATGAGCAGTTCTTC.